The next 8 T cell receptor beta chains were all read from a single sample in a study of OX40 agonist ivuxolimab in advanced cancers. Method: immunoSEQ multiplex PCR; TCRdb's copy keeps in-frame clones and lacks some. The table records around 45,000 clones, approximately 91% of them present only once. The material was CD4+ or CD8+ T cells sorted from blood, obtained in a trial of the OX40 agonist ivuxolimab. The receptors come from an adult with an advanced solid tumor such as melanoma, head and neck, liver or kidney cancer.

V and J are TRBV12-5 and TRBJ2-1, with D unclear. The CDR3 extends over 12 amino acids. Germline V gives CDR1 LGHNT, CDR2 FRNRAP. Trimming removed 3 bases at V and 6 bases at J, with 6 bases between. CDR3 amino acids: CASGFVGNEQFF. As DNA, the CDR3 is TGTGCTAGTGGTTTCGTTGGCAATGAGCAGTTCTTC. Variable domain in full (rest from reference TRBV12-5 and TRBJ2-1): DARVTQTPRHKVTEMGQEVTMRCQPILGHNTVFWYRQTMMQGLELLAYFRNRAPLDDSGMPKDRFSAEMPDATLATLKIQPSEPRDSAVYFCASGFVGNEQFFGPGTRLTVL.

V and J are TRBV5-6 and TRBJ2-7; 7 bases map to TRBD1. Germline lookup yields CDR1 SGHDT and CDR2 YYEEEE. The CDR3 sequence is 13 residues long. Germline trimming cut 4 bases from V and 4 bases from J; bases unmatched to any gene: 5. Here the CDR3 DNA reads TGTGCCAGCAGCCCCGGGGACAGTTACGAGCAGTACTTC. It translates to CASSPGDSYEQYF.

This chain uses TRBV5-6 with TRBJ2-5; 10 positions agree with TRBD2. Germline CDR1 and CDR2: SGHDT and YYEEEE. The V gene end was trimmed by 2 bases and the J gene end by 4 bases; junction bases not matched to a gene: 5. This CDR3 comprises 15 residues. The DNA of the CDR3 is TGTGCCAGCAGCTTCAGCGGGGGGGCAGGAGAGACCCAGTACTTC. Translated, it gives CASSFSGGAGETQYF.

Turning to this clone: This sequence may be a read error, since a much larger clone differs from it by one base. The chain couples TRBV4-2 to TRBJ1-2; D unclear. The germline V gene encodes CDR1 LGHNA and CDR2 YNFKEQ. The CDR3 has 13 amino acids. V dropped 1 base and J dropped 7 bases, with 10 bases sitting between them. CDR3 region: CASSQVPTSGYTF. Written as DNA, the CDR3 is TGTGCCAGCAGCCAAGTCCCGACCAGTGGCTACACCTTC.

This clone was seen just once. The chain has TRBV4-2 and TRBJ1-6, with TRBD1 matching over 11 bases. The junction had 5 bases not matched to a gene; V was cut back by 4 bases and J by 0 bases. Per the germline V gene, CDR1 is LGHNA and CDR2 is YNFKEQ. This CDR3 spans 18 amino acids. CDR3 DNA sequence: TGTGCCAGCAGCCCAGGACAGGGGGCCGTCTCCTATAATTCACCCCTCCACTTT. It is translated as CASSPGQGAVSYNSPLHF.

Only one count was recorded for this clone. The chain employs TRBV4-1 and TRBJ2-7; possibly TRBD1 for D (6 bases). There are 14 residues in the CDR3. CDR1 is MGHRA and CDR2 is YSYEKL in the germline V gene. Deletions cut 0 bases from V and 6 bases from J, with 12 bases between. The CDR3 coding sequence is TGCGCCAGCAGCCAAGATACAGGGAATCCCGAGCAGTACTTC. Residues: CASSQDTGNPEQYF.

The V and J genes are TRBV30 and TRBJ2-7; the D is unclear. The germline gives CDR1 GTSNPN, CDR2 SVGIG (reference sequence). The CDR3 covers 12 residues. V was clipped by 1 base and J by 3 bases, with 7 bases between them. CDR3 in DNA: TGTGCCTGGAGTGAATCGAACTACGAGCAGTACTTC. It is translated as CAWSESNYEQYF.

The chain links TRBV28 to TRBJ2-7; 14 bases map to TRBD2. CDR3 length: 16 residues. Germline V CDR1 and CDR2: MDHEN, SYDVKM. Unmatched junction bases numbered 6, after V lost 5 bases and J lost 3 bases. CDR3 DNA sequence: TGTGCCAGCAGTCCCGGACTAGCGGGGGGACTCTACGAGCAGTACTTC. It translates to CASSPGLAGGLYEQYF.